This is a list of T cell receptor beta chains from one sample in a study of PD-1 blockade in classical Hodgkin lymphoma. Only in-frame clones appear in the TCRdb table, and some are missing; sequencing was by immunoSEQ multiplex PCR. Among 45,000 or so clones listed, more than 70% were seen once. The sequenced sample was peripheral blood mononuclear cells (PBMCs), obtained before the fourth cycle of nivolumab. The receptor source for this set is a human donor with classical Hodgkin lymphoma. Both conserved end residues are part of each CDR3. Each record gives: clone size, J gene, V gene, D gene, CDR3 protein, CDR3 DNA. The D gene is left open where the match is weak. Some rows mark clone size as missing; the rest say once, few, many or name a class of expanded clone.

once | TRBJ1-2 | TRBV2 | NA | CASSVQGVANYGYTF | TGTGCCAGCAGTGTTCAAGGGGTCGCTAACTATGGCTACACCTTC
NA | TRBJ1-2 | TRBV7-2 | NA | CASSPDTYGYTF | TGTGCCAGCAGCCCAGACACCTATGGCTACACCTTC
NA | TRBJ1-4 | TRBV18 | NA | CASSPRGTNEKLFF | TGTGCCAGCTCACCCAGGGGAACTAATGAAAAACTGTTTTTT
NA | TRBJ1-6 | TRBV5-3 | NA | CARSHGIKNSPLHF | TGTGCCAGAAGCCATGGGATCAAAAATTCACCCCTCCACTTT
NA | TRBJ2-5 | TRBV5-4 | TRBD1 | CASRPRQGQETQYF | TGTGCCAGCAGACCTAGACAGGGACAAGAGACCCAGTACTTC
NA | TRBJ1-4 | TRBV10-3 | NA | CAISGGAVEKLFF | TGTGCCATCAGTGGGGGGGCTGTTGAAAAACTGTTTTTT
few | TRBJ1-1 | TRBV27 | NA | CASSIQMNTEAFF | TGTGCCAGCAGTATCCAGATGAACACTGAAGCTTTCTTT
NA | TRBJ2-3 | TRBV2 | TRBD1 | CASSKQGVTDTQYF | TGTGCCAGCAGCAAACAGGGGGTTACAGATACGCAGTATTTT
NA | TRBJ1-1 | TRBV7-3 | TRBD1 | CASSLSQGATEAFF | TGTGCCAGCAGCTTATCCCAGGGGGCGACTGAAGCTTTCTTT
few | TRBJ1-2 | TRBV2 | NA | CASSEGRGSYGYTF | TGTGCCAGCAGTGAGGGCAGGGGAAGCTATGGCTACACCTTC
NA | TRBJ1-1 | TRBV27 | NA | CASSLYGNTEAFF | TGTGCCAGCAGTTTATACGGGAACACTGAAGCTTTCTTT
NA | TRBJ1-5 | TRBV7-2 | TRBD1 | CASSLSSRGLPYSNQPQHF | TGTGCCAGCAGCTTATCGAGCAGGGGGCTCCCGTATAGCAATCAGCCCCAGCATTTT
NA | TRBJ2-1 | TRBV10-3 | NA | CAISGGVSSTYNEQFF | TGTGCCATCAGTGGTGGGGTTAGTAGCACCTACAATGAGCAGTTCTTC
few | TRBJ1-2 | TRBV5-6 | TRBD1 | CASRPTGNYGYTF | TGTGCCAGCAGGCCGACAGGGAACTATGGCTACACCTTC
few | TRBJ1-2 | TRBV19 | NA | CASSFGNYGYTF | TGTGCCAGTAGTTTCGGTAACTATGGCTACACCTTC
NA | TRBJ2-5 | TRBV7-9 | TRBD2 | CASSRTSLGETQYF | TGTGCCAGCAGCCGGACTAGCTTAGGGGAGACCCAGTACTTC
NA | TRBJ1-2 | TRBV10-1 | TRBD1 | CASSARTGIWAYTF | TGCGCCAGCAGTGCCCGGACAGGGATATGGGCCTACACCTTC
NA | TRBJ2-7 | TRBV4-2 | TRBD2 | CASSQALGTSGLNEQYF | TGTGCCAGCAGCCAAGCTCTCGGGACTAGCGGGCTCAACGAGCAGTACTTC
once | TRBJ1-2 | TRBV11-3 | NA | CASSPQGDGGYTF | TGTGCCAGCAGCCCACAGGGCGACGGTGGCTACACCTTC
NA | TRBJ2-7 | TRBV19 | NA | CASSGGPTGLEQYF | TGTGCCAGTAGTGGGGGGCCCACGGGGCTCGAGCAGTACTTC
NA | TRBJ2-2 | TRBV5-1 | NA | CASSFFSGAGELFF | TGCGCCAGCAGCTTTTTTAGCGGCGCCGGGGAGCTGTTTTTT
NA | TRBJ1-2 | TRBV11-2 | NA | CASSLRRDGYTF | TGTGCCAGCAGCTTACGGAGAGATGGCTACACCTTC
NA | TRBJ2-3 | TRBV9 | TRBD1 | CASSVGQGADTQYF | TGTGCCAGCAGCGTAGGGCAGGGGGCAGATACGCAGTATTTT
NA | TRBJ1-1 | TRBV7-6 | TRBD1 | CASSYRTGGTEAFF | TGTGCCAGCAGCTATAGGACAGGAGGTACTGAAGCTTTCTTT
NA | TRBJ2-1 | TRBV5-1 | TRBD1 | CASSLGQSYNEQFF | TGCGCCAGCAGTTTGGGACAGTCCTACAATGAGCAGTTCTTC
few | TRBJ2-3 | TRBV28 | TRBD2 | CASSSWTSGHFDTQYF | TGTGCCAGCAGTTCCTGGACTAGCGGGCATTTTGATACGCAGTATTTT
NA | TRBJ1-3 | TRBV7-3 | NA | CASSLLGRGSGNTIYF | TGTGCCAGCAGCTTACTGGGCCGAGGTTCTGGAAACACCATATATTTT
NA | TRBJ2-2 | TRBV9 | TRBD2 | CASSVGMGLGHSGTGELFF | TGTGCCAGCAGCGTAGGTATGGGACTAGGGCATTCGGGCACCGGGGAGCTGTTTTTT
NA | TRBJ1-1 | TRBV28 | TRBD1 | CASSSQGRVTEAFF | TGTGCCAGCAGCTCACAGGGGCGAGTAACTGAAGCTTTCTTT
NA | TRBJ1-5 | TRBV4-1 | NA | CASSQEGGYSNQPQHF | TGCGCCAGCAGCCAAGAGGGCGGTTATAGCAATCAGCCCCAGCATTTT
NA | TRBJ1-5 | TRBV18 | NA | CASSPYPGPTQPQHF | TGTGCCAGCTCACCTTATCCAGGGCCAACTCAGCCCCAGCATTTT
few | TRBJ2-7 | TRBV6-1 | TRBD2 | CASSEALGLAGGRGSYEQYF | TGTGCCAGCAGTGAAGCGCTAGGACTAGCGGGGGGCCGTGGTTCCTACGAGCAGTACTTC
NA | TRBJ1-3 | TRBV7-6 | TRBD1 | CASSLAATGGGSGNTIYF | TGTGCCAGCAGCTTAGCCGCTACAGGGGGTGGCTCTGGAAACACCATATATTTT
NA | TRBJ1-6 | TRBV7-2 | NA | CASSPTDVRVSPLHF | TGTGCCAGCAGCCCAACCGACGTCAGGGTTTCACCCCTCCACTTT
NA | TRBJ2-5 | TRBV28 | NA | CASSLVVQETQYF | TGTGCCAGCAGCCTGGTAGTCCAAGAGACCCAGTACTTC
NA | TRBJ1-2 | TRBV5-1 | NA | CASSLEAVNYGYTF | TGCGCCAGCAGCTTGGAGGCGGTTAACTATGGCTACACCTTC
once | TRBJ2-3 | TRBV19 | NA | CASRPGSDTQYF | TGTGCCAGTAGACCAGGGTCAGATACGCAGTATTTT
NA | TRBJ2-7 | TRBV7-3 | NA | CASSQGRAYEQYF | TGTGCCAGCAGTCAAGGGCGGGCCTACGAGCAGTACTTC
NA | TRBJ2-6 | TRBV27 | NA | CASSYISGANVLTF | TGTGCCAGCAGTTATATCTCTGGGGCCAACGTCCTGACTTTC
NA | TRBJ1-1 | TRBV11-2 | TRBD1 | CASSSDRGTEAFF | TGTGCCAGCAGCTCGGACAGGGGCACTGAAGCTTTCTTT
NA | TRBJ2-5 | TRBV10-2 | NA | CASRENLEETQYF | TGCGCCAGCAGGGAGAATCTAGAGGAGACCCAGTACTTC
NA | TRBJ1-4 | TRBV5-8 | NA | CASRRTLSGLNNEKLFF | TGTGCCAGCAGACGTACTCTATCGGGACTAAACAATGAAAAACTGTTTTTT
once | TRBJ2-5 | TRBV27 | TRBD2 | CASSPRGEETQYF | TGTGCCAGCAGTCCCCGGGGGGAGGAGACCCAGTACTTC
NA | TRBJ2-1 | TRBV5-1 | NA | CASSLAVGSYNEQFF | TGCGCCAGCAGCTTGGCGGTCGGGTCCTACAATGAGCAGTTCTTC
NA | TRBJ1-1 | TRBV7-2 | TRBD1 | CASSLGQGMNTEAFF | TGTGCCAGCAGCTTAGGACAGGGTATGAACACTGAAGCTTTCTTT
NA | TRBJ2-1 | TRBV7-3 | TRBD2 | CASSPNPPGLAGGGSYNEQFF | TGTGCCAGCAGCCCTAATCCACCGGGACTAGCGGGGGGGGGCTCCTACAATGAGCAGTTCTTC
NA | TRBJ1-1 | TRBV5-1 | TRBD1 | CASSPMGQGRTEAFF | TGCGCCAGCAGCCCTATGGGACAGGGAAGAACTGAAGCTTTCTTT
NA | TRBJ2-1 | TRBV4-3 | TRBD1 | CASSQPPGQGTNEQFF | TGCGCCAGCAGCCAACCTCCGGGACAGGGTACCAATGAGCAGTTCTTC
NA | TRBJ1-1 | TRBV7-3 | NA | CASSLGGERTEAFF | TGTGCCAGCAGCTTAGGGGGCGAGAGGACTGAAGCTTTCTTT
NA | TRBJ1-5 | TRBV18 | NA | CASSPGDQPQHF | TGTGCCAGCTCACCAGGGGATCAGCCCCAGCATTTT
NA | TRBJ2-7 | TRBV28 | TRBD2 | CASSLPAGGGRRDEQYF | TGTGCCAGCAGTCTTCCAGCCGGGGGGGGCAGGAGAGACGAGCAGTACTTC
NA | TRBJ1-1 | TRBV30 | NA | CAWTRAANTEAFF | TGTGCCTGGACCCGGGCAGCGAACACTGAAGCTTTCTTT
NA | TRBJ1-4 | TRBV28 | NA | CAAEDSPSEKLFF | TGTGCCGCAGAGGACAGCCCTAGTGAAAAACTGTTTTTT
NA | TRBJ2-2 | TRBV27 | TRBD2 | CASSLSWRGGAGELFF | TGTGCCAGCAGTTTATCATGGCGGGGGGGCGCCGGGGAGCTGTTTTTT
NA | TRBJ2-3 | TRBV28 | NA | CASSSGGLDTDTQYF | TGTGCCAGCAGTTCCGGGGGGCTGGACACAGATACGCAGTATTTT
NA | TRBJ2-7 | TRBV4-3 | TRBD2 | CASSQDIGTRPYGQYF | TGCGCCAGCAGCCAAGACATTGGGACTAGACCCTACGGGCAGTACTTC
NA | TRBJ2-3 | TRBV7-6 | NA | CASSLGTLGTTDTQYF | TGTGCCAGCAGCTTAGGGACCTTAGGGACCACAGATACGCAGTATTTT
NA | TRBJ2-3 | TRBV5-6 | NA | CASSRGVLNTDTQYF | TGTGCCAGCAGTCGCGGGGTGTTAAACACAGATACGCAGTATTTT
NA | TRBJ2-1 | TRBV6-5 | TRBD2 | CASSFRRGALNEQFF | TGTGCCAGCAGTTTTAGGCGGGGGGCCCTGAATGAGCAGTTCTTC